The 4 T cell receptor beta chains in this list originate from one sample, sequenced in a study of tumor-infiltrating lymphocytes in primary liver carcinoma. It was from roughly 20-30 mg of unsorted bulk tissue that RNA and DNA were co-extracted. Total RNA amounting to approximately 460 ng was the source from which TCR beta cDNA was made with a constant-region primer. What produced the TCR beta libraries was three nested multiplex PCR rounds using slightly modified ARM-PCR. TRBV1-TRBV30 forward primers and a C-beta reverse primer were used in the first two PCR rounds, which each ran for nine to ten cycles. TCRdb analysed the multiplex PCR reads with MiXCR anew, one entry per CDR3 protein. The data show fewer than 50,000 distinct CDR3 sequences, roughly 80% seen once. Sequenced input: tumor-adjacent normal liver tissue. The receptors were sampled from a woman aged 25 to 39 with primary liver carcinoma and hepatitis B virus infection.

Of note for this clonotype: An end of the junction does not agree with germline; a read error may underlie this. The chain has TRBV29-1 and TRBJ2-2, with a weak D call TRBD2 (6 bases). The CDR3 is 14 amino acids. CDR1 is SQVTM and CDR2 is ANQGSEA in the germline V gene. DNA for the CDR3: TGCAGCGTTTCCGTGGGAGGTAACACCGGGGAGCTGTGTTTT. Amino acid sequence: CSVSVGGNTGELCF.

Points on this clonotype: At one end the junction does not follow the germline gene, possibly because of a read error. The J gene is TRBJ2-3, the V gene TRBV7-8, with TRBD2 identical over 10 bases. The CDR3 has 16 amino acids. Germline V gives CDR1 SGHVS, CDR2 FQNEAQ. CDR3 coding DNA: TGTGCCTGCAGGTTAGGAGCGGGAGGGCCTGGTGATACGCAGTATTTC. This gives the protein CACRLGAGGPGDTQYF. The variable domain in full, with the rest retrieved from reference TRBV7-8 and TRBJ2-3, is GAGVSQSPRYKVAKRGQDVALRCDPISGHVSLFWYQQALGQGPEFLTYFQNEAQLDKSGLPSDRFFAERPEGSVSTLKIQRTQQEDSAVYLCACRLGAGGPGDTQYFGPGTRLTVL.

This clonotype was counted a few times. This chain joins TRBV7-2 and TRBJ2-2, with 9 bases lining up with TRBD2. The germline CDR1 and CDR2 sequences are SGHTA and FQGNSA. After removal of 5 bases from V and 5 bases from J, the junction contained 6 bases not matched to a gene. The CDR3 runs to 15 residues. CDR3 in DNA: TGTGCCAGCAGCGGCCTAGCGGGATGGACCGGGGAGCTGTTTTTT. Amino acids: CASSGLAGWTGELFF.

This chain connects TRBV6-2 or TRBV6-3 to TRBJ2-1; the match to TRBD2 covers 8 bases. Trimming removed 3 bases from V and 1 base from J; junction bases left unmatched: 20. CDR1 is MNHEY and CDR2 is SVGEGT in the germline V gene. The CDR3 is 21 amino acids. The CDR3 coding sequence is TGTGCCAGCAGTTATCGTGAGGGACTAGTGGGAGTTCTTGGTTCCTACAATGAGCAGTTCTTC. Its translation: CASSYREGLVGVLGSYNEQFF.